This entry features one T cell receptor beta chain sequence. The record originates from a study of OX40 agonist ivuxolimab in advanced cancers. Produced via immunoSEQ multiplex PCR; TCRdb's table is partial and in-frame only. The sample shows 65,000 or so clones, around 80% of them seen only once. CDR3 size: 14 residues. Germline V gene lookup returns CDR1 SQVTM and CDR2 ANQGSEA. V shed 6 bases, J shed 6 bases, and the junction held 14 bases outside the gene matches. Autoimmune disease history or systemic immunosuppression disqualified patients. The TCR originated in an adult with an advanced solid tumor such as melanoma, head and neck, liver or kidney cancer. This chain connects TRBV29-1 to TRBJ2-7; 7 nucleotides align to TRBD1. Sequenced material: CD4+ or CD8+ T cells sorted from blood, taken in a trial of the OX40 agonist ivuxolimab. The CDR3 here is CSVEIDRAGGEQYF. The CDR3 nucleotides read TGCAGCGTAGAAATCGACAGGGCCGGTGGCGAGCAGTACTTC.